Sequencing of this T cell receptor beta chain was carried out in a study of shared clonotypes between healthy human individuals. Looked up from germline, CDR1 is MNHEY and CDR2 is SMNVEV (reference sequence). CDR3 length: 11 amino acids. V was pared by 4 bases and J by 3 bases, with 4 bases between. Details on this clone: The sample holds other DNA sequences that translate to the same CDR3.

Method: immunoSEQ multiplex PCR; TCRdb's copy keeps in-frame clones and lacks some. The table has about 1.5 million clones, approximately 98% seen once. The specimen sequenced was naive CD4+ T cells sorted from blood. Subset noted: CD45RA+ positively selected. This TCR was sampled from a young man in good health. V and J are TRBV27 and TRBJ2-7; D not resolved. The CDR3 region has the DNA TGTGCCAGCAGTTCGGGCTACGAGCAGTACTTC. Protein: CASSSGYEQYF.